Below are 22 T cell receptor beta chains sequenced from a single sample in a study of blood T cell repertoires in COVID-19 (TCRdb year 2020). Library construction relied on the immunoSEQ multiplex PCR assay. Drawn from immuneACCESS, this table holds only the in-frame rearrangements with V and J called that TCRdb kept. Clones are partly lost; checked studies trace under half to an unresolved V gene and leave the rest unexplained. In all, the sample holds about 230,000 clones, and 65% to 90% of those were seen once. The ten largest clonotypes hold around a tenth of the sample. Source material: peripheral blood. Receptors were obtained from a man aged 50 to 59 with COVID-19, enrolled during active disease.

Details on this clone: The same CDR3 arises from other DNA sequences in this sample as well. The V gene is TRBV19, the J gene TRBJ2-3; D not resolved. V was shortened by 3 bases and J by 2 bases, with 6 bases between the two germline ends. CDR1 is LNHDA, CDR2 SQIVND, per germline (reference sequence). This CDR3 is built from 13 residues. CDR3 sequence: CASSMASTDTQYF. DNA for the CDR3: TGTGCCAGTAGTATGGCCTCCACAGATACGCAGTATTTT.

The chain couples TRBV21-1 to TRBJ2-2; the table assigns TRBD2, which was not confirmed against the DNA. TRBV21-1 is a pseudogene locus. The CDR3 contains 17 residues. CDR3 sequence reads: CASSKWTSGTPTGELFF. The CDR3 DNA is TGTGCCAGCAGCAAATGGACTAGCGGGACGCCAACCGGGGAGCTGTTTTTT.

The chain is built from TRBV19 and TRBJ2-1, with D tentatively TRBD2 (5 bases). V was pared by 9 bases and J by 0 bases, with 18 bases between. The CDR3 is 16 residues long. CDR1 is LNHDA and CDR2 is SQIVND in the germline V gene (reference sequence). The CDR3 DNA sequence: TGTGCCAGCGACAACCGAGGGAGTAGCTCCTACAATGAGCAGTTCTTC. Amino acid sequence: CASDNRGSSSYNEQFF.

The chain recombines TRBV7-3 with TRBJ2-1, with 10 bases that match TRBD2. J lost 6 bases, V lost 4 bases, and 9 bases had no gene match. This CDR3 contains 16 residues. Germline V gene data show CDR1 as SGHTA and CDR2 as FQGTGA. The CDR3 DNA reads TGTGCCAGCAGCTCAAGGGCTAGCGGGAGACGCAATGAGCAGTTCTTC. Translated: CASSSRASGRRNEQFF.

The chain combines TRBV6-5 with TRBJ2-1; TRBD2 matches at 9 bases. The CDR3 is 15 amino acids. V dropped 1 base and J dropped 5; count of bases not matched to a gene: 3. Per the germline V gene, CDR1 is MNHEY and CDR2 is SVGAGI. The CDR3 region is CASSYWASGDNEQFF. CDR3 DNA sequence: TGTGCCAGCAGTTACTGGGCTAGCGGGGACAATGAGCAGTTCTTC.

As DNA, the CDR3 is TGTGCCAGCAGCGTAGGTCTCGGACTAGCGGGAGGGTCCTATTACGAGCAGTACTTC. Its translation is CASSVGLGLAGGSYYEQYF. This sequence joins TRBV9 and TRBJ2-7; 15 nucleotides align to TRBD2. Losses at the gene ends were 0 bases for V and 4 bases for J; bases not matched to a gene: 11. In germline, CDR1 is SGDLS, CDR2 YYNGEE. The length of the CDR3 is 19 residues.

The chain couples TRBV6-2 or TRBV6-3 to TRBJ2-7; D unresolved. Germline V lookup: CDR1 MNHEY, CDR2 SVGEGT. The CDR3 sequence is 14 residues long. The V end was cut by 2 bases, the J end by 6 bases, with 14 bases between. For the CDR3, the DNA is TGTGCCAGCAGTTACGCAGAACCAACCCTCGAGCAGTACTTC. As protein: CASSYAEPTLEQYF.

The CDR3 nucleotides read TGTGCCAGCACTACTTGGGACAGGGGGTGCGAGCAGTACTTC. Residues: CASTTWDRGCEQYF. This chain connects TRBV19 to TRBJ2-7, with 11 bases identical to TRBD1. The CDR3 is 14 amino acids. Germline lookup yields CDR1 LNHDA and CDR2 SQIVND (reference sequence). Unmatched junction bases numbered 10, after V lost 9 bases and J lost 6 bases.

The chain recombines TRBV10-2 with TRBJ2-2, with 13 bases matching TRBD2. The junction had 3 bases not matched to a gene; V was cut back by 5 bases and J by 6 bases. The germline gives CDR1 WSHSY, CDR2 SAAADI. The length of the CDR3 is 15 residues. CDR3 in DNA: TGCGCCAGCAGTCTACTAGCGGGAGGGTCCGGGGAGCTGTTTTTT. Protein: CASSLLAGGSGELFF.

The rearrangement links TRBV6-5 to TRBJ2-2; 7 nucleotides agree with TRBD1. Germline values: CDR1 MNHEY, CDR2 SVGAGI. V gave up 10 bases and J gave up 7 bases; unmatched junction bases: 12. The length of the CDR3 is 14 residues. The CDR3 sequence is CATRSTGNNGELFF. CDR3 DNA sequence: TGTGCCACCCGCTCGACAGGGAATAACGGGGAGCTGTTTTTT.

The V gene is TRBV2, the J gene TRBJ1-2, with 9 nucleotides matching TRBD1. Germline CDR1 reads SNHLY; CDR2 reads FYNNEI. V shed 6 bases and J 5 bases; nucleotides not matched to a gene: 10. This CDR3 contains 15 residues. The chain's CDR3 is CASSLNRGLRYGYTF. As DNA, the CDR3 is TGTGCCAGCAGCCTCAACAGGGGGCTGAGGTATGGCTACACCTTC.

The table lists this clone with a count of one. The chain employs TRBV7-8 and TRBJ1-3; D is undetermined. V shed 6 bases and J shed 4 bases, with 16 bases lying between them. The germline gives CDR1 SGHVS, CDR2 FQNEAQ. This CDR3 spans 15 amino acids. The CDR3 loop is CASRSRGDVGNTIYF. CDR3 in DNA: TGTGCCAGCAGAAGTCGGGGAGATGTAGGAAACACCATATATTTT.

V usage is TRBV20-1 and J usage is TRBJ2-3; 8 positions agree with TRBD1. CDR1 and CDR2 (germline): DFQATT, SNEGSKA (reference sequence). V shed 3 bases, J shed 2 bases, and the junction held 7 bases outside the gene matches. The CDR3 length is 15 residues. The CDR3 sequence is CSASIRQGNTDTQYF. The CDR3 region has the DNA TGCAGTGCTAGTATCCGACAGGGGAACACAGATACGCAGTATTTT.

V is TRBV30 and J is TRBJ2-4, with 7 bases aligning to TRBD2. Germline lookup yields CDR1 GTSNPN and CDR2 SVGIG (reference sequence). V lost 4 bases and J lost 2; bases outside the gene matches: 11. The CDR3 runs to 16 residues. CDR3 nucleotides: TGTGCCTGGACTCCTAGGGCGGGAGCACCCAAAAACATTCAGTACTTC. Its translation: CAWTPRAGAPKNIQYF.

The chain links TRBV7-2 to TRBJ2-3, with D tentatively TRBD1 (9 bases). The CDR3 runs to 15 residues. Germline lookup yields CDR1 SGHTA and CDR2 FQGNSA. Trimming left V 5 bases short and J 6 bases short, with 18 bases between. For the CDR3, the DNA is TGTGCCAGCAGCCGGGGGGGACAGGGATGGGATACGCAGTATTTT. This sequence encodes CASSRGGQGWDTQYF.

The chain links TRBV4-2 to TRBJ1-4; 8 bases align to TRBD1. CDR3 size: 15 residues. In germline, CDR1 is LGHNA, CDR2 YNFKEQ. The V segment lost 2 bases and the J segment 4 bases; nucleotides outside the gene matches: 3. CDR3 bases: TGTGCCAGCAGCCAACCGGGACAGGTTAATGAAAAACTGTTTTTT. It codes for CASSQPGQVNEKLFF.

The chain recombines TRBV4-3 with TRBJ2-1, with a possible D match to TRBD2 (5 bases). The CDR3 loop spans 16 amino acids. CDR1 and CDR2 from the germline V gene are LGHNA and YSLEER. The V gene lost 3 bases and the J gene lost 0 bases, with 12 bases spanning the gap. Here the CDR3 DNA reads TGCGCCAGCAGCCACCGGACGGGGAGCTCCTACAATGAGCAGTTCTTC. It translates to CASSHRTGSSYNEQFF.

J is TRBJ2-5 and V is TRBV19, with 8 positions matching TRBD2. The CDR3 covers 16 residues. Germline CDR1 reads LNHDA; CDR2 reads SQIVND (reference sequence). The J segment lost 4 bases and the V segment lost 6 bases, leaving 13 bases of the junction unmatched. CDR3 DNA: TGTGCCAGTAGCGGGACTAGAGCCCCGATTGGAGAGACCCAGTACTTC. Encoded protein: CASSGTRAPIGETQYF.

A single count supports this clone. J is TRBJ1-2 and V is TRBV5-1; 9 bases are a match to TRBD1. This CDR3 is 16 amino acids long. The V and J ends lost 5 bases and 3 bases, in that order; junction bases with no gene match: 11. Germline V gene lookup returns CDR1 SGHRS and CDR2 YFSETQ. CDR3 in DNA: TGCGCCAGCAGAACAGTCGGACAGGGGCTCGACTATGGCTACACCTTC. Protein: CASRTVGQGLDYGYTF.

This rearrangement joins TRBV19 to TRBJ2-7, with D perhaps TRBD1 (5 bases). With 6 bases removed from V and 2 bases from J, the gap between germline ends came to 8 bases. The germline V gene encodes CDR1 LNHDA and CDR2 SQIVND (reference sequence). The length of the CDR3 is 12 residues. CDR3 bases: TGTGCCAGTAGCGAGACAGCCTACGAGCAGTACTTC. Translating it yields CASSETAYEQYF.

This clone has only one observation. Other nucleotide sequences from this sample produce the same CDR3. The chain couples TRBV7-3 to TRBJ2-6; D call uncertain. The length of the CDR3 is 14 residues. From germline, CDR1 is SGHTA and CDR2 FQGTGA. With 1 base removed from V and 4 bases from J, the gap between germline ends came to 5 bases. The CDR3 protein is CASSLSSGANVLTF. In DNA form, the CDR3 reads TGTGCCAGCAGCTTAAGTTCAGGGGCCAACGTCCTGACTTTC.

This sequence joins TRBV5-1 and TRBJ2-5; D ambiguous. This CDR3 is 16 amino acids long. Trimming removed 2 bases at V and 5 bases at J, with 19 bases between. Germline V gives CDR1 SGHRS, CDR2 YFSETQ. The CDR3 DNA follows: TGCGCCAGCAGCTTCCAGCGTCGCCCTGCTGAGGAGACCCAGTACTTC. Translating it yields CASSFQRRPAEETQYF.